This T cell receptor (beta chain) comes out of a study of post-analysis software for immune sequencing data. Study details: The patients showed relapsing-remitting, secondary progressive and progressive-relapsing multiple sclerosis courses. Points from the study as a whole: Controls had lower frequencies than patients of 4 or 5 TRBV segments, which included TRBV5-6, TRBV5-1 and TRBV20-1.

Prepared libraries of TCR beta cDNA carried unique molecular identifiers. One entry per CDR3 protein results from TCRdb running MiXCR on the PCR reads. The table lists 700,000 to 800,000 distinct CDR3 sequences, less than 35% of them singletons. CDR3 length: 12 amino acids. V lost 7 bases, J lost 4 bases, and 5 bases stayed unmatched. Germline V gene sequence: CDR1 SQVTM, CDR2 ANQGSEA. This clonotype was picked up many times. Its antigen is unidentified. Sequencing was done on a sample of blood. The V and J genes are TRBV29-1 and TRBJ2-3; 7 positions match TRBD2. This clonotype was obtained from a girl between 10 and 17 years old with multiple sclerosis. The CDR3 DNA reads TGCAGCGCTGGGGGGGGTCCAGATACGCAGTATTTT. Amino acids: CSAGGGPDTQYF.